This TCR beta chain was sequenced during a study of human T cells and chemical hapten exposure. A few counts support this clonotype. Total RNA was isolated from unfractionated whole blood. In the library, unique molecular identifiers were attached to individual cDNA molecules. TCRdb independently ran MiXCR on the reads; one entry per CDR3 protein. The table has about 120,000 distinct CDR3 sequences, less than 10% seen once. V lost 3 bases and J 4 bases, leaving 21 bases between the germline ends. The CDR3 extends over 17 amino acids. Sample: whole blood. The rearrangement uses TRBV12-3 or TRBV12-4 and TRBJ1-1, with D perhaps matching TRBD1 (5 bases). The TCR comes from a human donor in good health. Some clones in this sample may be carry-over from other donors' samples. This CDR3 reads CASSFSHSTWGVTEAFF. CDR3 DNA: TGTGCCAGCAGTTTTAGCCACTCCACGTGGGGCGTCACTGAAGCTTTCTTT.